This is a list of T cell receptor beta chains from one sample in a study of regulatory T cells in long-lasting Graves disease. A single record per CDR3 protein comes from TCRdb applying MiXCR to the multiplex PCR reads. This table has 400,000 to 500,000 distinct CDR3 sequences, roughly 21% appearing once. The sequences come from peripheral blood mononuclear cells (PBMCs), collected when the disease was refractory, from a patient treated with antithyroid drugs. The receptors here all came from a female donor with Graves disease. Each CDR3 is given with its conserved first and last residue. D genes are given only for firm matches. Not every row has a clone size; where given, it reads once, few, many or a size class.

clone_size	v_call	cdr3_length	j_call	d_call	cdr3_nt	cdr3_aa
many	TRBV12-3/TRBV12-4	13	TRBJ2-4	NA	TGTGCCAGCAGTTTTGGGCACAAAAACATTCAGTACTTC	CASSFGHKNIQYF
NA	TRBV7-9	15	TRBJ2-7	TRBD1	TGTGCCAGCAGCTTAGGAAGGCAGGGGGTCTACGAGCAGTACTTC	CASSLGRQGVYEQYF
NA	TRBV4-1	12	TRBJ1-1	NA	TGCGCCAGCAGCCCCCCCAGCACTGAAGCTTTCTTT	CASSPPSTEAFF
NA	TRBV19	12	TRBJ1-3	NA	TGTGCCAGTAGACCAGGGTGGGACATCATATATTTT	CASRPGWDIIYF
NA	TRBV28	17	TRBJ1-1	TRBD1	TGTGCCAGCAGTTTATTTGGGACAGGGATGGTGAACACTGAAGCTTTCTTT	CASSLFGTGMVNTEAFF
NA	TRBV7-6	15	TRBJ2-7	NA	TGTGCCAGCAGTCGCGTGAGGGAGAGCTCCTACGAGCAGTACTTC	CASSRVRESSYEQYF
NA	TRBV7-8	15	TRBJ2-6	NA	TGTGCCAGCAGACCACGTGGGTCTGGGGCCAACGTCCTGACTTTC	CASRPRGSGANVLTF
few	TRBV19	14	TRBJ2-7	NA	TGTGCCAGCCAGGACGGGGGGCCCGTCCACGAGCAGTACTTC	CASQDGGPVHEQYF
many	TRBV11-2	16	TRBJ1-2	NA	TGTGCCAGCAGCTTAGAGGACGAGGCAGAGGACTATGGCTACACCTTC	CASSLEDEAEDYGYTF
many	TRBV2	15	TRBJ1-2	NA	TGTGCCAGCAGTGAAGTAGGGACACAAAACTATGGCTACACCTTC	CASSEVGTQNYGYTF
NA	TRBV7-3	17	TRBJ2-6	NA	TGTGCCAGCAGCTTAGTCGCAGATACCTCTGGGGCCAACGTCCTGACTTTC	CASSLVADTSGANVLTF
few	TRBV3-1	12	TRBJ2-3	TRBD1	TGTGCCAGCAGCCGGACAGGGAGGTCGCAGTATTTT	CASSRTGRSQYF
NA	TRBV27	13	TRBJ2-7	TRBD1	TGTGCCAGTACCGGGACAGGGCTCTACGAGCAGTACTTC	CASTGTGLYEQYF
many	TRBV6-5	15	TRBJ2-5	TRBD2	TGTGCCAGCAGTTTCCCGACTAGCGGGAGGGAGACCCAGTACTTC	CASSFPTSGRETQYF
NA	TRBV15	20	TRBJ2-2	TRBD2	TGTGCCACCAGCAGAGATCGATTTAGAGAGCTAGCGGAGTTAACCGGGGAGCTGTTTTTT	CATSRDRFRELAELTGELFF
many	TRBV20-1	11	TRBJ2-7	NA	TGCAGCGCCCATGACTCTTACGAGCAGTACTTC	CSAHDSYEQYF
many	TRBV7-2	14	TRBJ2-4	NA	TGTGCCAGCAGCTTAAGGGGGTCCAAAAACATTCAGTACTTC	CASSLRGSKNIQYF
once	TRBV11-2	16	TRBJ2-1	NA	TGTGCCAGCAGCTCCCCAGCAGGCCCTAACTGGAATGAGCAGTTCTTC	CASSSPAGPNWNEQFF
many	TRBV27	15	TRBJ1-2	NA	TGTGCCAGCAGTTTAACCCTAATCGACTCGCATGGCTACACCTTC	CASSLTLIDSHGYTF
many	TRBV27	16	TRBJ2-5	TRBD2	TGTGCCAGCAGTTCATTAGGGTCTAGCGGGAGCGAGACCCAGTACTTC	CASSSLGSSGSETQYF
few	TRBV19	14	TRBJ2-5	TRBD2	TGTGCCAGTAGCCCCCGGGAGGGAATGGAGACCCAGTACTTC	CASSPREGMETQYF
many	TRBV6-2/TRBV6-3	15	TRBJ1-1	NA	TGTGCCAGCAGTTACGTTAGTCATGGGAACACTGAAGCTTTCTTT	CASSYVSHGNTEAFF
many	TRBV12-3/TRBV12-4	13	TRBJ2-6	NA	TGTGCCAGCAGGTTATCTGGGGCCAACGTCCTGACTTTC	CASRLSGANVLTF